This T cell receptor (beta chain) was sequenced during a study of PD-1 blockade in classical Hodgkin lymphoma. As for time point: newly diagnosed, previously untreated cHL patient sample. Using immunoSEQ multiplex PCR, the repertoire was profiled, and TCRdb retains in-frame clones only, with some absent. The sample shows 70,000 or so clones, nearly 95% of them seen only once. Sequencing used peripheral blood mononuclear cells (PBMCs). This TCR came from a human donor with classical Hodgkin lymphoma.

CDR3 sequence (DNA): TGCAGCGTTACTCGACAGGGTAGGACTGAAGCTTTCTTT. Its translation: CSVTRQGRTEAFF. V and J are TRBV29-1 and TRBJ1-1; 7 nucleotides align to TRBD1. This CDR3 spans 13 amino acids. Looked up from germline, CDR1 is SQVTM and CDR2 is ANQGSEA. J lost 5 bases, V lost 5 bases, and 8 bases had no gene match.